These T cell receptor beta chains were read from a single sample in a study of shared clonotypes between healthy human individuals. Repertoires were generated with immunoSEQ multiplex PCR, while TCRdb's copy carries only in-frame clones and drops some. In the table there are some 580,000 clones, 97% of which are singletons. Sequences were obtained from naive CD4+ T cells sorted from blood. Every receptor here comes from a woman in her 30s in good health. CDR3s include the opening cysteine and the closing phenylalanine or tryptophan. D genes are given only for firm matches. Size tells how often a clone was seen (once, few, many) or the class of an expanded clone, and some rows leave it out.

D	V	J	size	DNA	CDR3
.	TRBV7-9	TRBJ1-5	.	TGTGCCAGCAGGGGGTTGGGCAATCAGCCCCAGCATTTT	CASRGLGNQPQHF
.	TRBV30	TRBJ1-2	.	TGTGCCTGCGACAGTCCCCTACTTTCCTATGGCTACACCTTC	CACDSPLLSYGYTF
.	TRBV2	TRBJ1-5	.	TGTGCCAGCAGTGGGACCGGCGGAGCGGGTCAGCCCCAGCATTTT	CASSGTGGAGQPQHF
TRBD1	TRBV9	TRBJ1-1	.	TGTGCCAGCAGCGGGAAGACAGGGTATGCTGAAGCTTTCTTT	CASSGKTGYAEAFF
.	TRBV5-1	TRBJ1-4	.	TGCGCCAGCAGCGGAGACGAAAAACTGTTTTTT	CASSGDEKLFF
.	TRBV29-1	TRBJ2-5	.	TGCAGCGTTGAAGATCTAAGGCAAGAGACCCAGTACTTC	CSVEDLRQETQYF
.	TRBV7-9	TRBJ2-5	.	TGTGCCAGCCGGAGAGGCGGGGAGACCCAGTACTTC	CASRRGGETQYF
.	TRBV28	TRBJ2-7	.	TGTGCCAGCAGTTTAATGGGAGGGGGCTTCTCCTACGAGCAGTACTTC	CASSLMGGGFSYEQYF
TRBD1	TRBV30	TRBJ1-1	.	TGTGCCTGGAACACCGGGACAGCGAACACTGAAGCTTTCTTT	CAWNTGTANTEAFF
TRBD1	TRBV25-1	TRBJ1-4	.	TGTGCCAGCAGTGACCCCCGACAGGGCACTAATGAAAAACTGTTTTTT	CASSDPRQGTNEKLFF
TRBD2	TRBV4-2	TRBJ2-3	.	TGTGCCAGCAGCCACGGGGAAGGCCTGGGTGGGGGGGCAGATACGCAGTATTTT	CASSHGEGLGGGADTQYF
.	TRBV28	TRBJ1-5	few	TGTGCCAGCAGACTAACAAGGGGTAGCAATCAGCCCCAGCATTTT	CASRLTRGSNQPQHF
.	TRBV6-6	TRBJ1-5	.	TGTGCCAGCAGCTCGGGACTGCCCAATCAGCCCCAGCATTTT	CASSSGLPNQPQHF
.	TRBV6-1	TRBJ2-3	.	TGTGCCAGCAGTGAAGCGGTTACAGTTTTGAGCACAGATACGCAGTATTTT	CASSEAVTVLSTDTQYF
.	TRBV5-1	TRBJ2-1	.	TGCGCCAGCAGCTTGGTCGCCTACAATGAGCAGTTCTTC	CASSLVAYNEQFF
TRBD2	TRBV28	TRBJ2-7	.	TGTGCCATGCAACCGAGCGGGACGCGCTCCTACGAGCAGTACTTC	CAMQPSGTRSYEQYF
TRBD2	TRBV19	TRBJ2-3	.	TGTGCCAGTAGTATAGCACTAGCGGGAGCCACAGATACGCAGTATTTT	CASSIALAGATDTQYF
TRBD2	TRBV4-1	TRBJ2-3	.	TGCGCCAGCAGGTATAGCGGGAGGCCCACAGATACGCAGTATTTT	CASRYSGRPTDTQYF
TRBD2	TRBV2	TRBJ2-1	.	TGTGCCAGCAGTGAGCCCCGCAGCGGGATAAATGAGAAGCTACTCAATGAGCAGTTCTTC	CASSEPRSGINEKLLNEQFF
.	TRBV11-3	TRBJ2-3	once	TGTGCCAGCAGCTTAGGTGTTGTCGGGAGCACAGATACGCAGTATTTT	CASSLGVVGSTDTQYF
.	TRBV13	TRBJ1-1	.	TGTGCCAGCAGCTTGAATCTGAACACTGAAGCTTTCTTT	CASSLNLNTEAFF
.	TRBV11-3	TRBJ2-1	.	TGTGCCAGCAGCGCAACCGGGACCACTGGCAATGAGCAGTTCTTC	CASSATGTTGNEQFF
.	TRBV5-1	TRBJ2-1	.	TGCGCCAGCAGCTTGGGACTAGGGATAGGTGAGCAGTTCTTC	CASSLGLGIGEQFF
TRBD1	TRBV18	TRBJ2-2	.	TGTGCCAGCTCACGACCGGGACAGGGAATCCCCGGGGAGCTGTTTTTT	CASSRPGQGIPGELFF
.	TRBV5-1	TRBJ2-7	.	TGCGCCAGCAGCCCACAAGCGTCGGGACCGGTTCGGGAGCAGTACTTC	CASSPQASGPVREQYF
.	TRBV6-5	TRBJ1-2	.	TGTGCCAGCAGTTACTCCGGCAGATCCAACTCAGGCTACACCTTC	CASSYSGRSNSGYTF
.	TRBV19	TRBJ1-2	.	TGTGCCAGTATGGGAGGGGCGGCGCCTGGCTATGGCTACACCTTC	CASMGGAAPGYGYTF
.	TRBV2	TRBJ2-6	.	TGTGCCAGCAGGGGGAACTCTGGGGCCAACGTCCTGACTTTC	CASRGNSGANVLTF
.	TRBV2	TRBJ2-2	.	TGTGCCAGCAGTGAGCTGCAGGGTAGGGGTACCGGGGAGCTGTTTTTT	CASSELQGRGTGELFF
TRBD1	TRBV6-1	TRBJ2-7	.	TGTGCCAGCAGGGCCGGGACAGGGCTCTACGAGCAGTACTTC	CASRAGTGLYEQYF
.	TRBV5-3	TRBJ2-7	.	TGTGCCAGCAGCCCGGGACGGAACTACGAGCAGTACTTC	CASSPGRNYEQYF
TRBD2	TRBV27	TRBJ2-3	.	TGTGCCAGCAGTATCCGGACTAGCGGGAGGCTGGGCACAGATACGCAGTATTTT	CASSIRTSGRLGTDTQYF